Reported below is one TCR beta chain. Its antigen is not identified. The data were obtained in a study of cytomegalovirus exposure and HLA in healthy donors. Study outcomes and limitations: Despite most TCR sequences being rare, some public TCRs occurred in many donors.

Using immunoSEQ multiplex PCR, the repertoire was profiled, and TCRdb retains in-frame clones only, with some absent. The sample holds 150,000 or so clones; about 86% are singletons and the top ten take 2.1%. The CDR3 consists of 14 residues. CDR1 SGHRS and CDR2 YFSETQ come from the germline V gene. Trimming pared 5 bases from V and 4 bases from J, leaving 13 bases between. These donors were members of the roughly 120-subject validation cohort, a group separate from the approximately 620-subject first cohort. This chain joins TRBV5-1 and TRBJ1-3, with a possible D match to TRBD1 (5 bases). Sequencing input: PBMCs. The receptor was derived from a human donor in good health. The CDR3 spells CASRLRGTGNTIYF. In DNA form, the CDR3 reads TGCGCCAGCAGACTAAGGGGTACAGGAAACACCATATATTTT.